Listed here are 8 T cell receptor beta chains from one sample, sequenced in a study of graft-versus-host responses after intestinal transplantation. Sequenced by immunoSEQ multiplex PCR; TCRdb stores in-frame clones only, minus some. The sample lists 35,000 to 45,000 clones; 85% to 95% were seen once. Sequenced here: PBMCs, sampled roughly 780 days after intestinal transplantation. Source of these receptors: a human patient who received an intestinal transplant, so some T cells may come from the graft donor.

J is TRBJ1-6 and V is TRBV2, with 8 positions matching TRBD1. Germline V gene lookup returns CDR1 SNHLY and CDR2 FYNNEI. Trimming cost V 6 bases and J 5 bases; bases outside gene matches: 3. This CDR3 contains 14 residues. Written as DNA, the CDR3 is TGTGCCAGCAGCAGGACAGGGAATAATTCACCCCTCCACTTT. Translating it yields CASSRTGNNSPLHF. Complete variable domain (other parts from reference TRBV2 and TRBJ1-6): EPEVTQTPSHQVTQMGQEVILRCVPISNHLYFYWYRQILGQKVEFLVSFYNNEISEKSEIFDDQFSVERPDGSNFTLKIRSTKLEDSAMYFCASSRTGNNSPLHFGNGTRLTVT.

This sequence joins TRBV27 and TRBJ1-5; perhaps TRBD1 as D (5 bases). The CDR3 has 15 amino acids. Trimming pared 5 bases from V and 5 bases from J, leaving 16 bases between. Germline V gene data show CDR1 as MNHEY and CDR2 as SMNVEV (reference sequence). Here the CDR3 reads CASSPYLTGDQPQHF. CDR3 in DNA: TGTGCCAGCAGTCCCTACTTAACAGGAGATCAGCCCCAGCATTTT.

The genes are TRBV4-1 and TRBJ1-3; D not certain. Germline V gene sequence: CDR1 MGHRA, CDR2 YSYEKL. Trimming shortened V by 5 bases and J by 8 bases, and 13 bases separated the two germline ends. The CDR3 is 13 amino acids. CDR3 amino acids: CASSLGGEDTIYF. DNA for the CDR3: TGCGCCAGCAGCTTGGGCGGGGAGGACACCATATATTTT.

V gene TRBV7-2 combines with J gene TRBJ2-5; D not resolved. This CDR3 spans 14 amino acids. Germline assignment: CDR1 SGHTA and CDR2 FQGNSA. Trimming removed 8 bases from V and 5 bases from J, with 18 bases in between. The CDR3 bases are TGTGCCAGCCCCCCAGGACCCGTAAGGGAGACCCAGTACTTC. Translating gives CASPPGPVRETQYF.

The V call is TRBV27, the J call TRBJ2-1, with D tentatively TRBD1 or TRBD2 (6 bases each). The V end lost 8 bases, the J end lost 0 bases, and 11 bases lay between the germline ends. This CDR3 has 14 residues. The germline V gene encodes CDR1 MNHEY and CDR2 SMNVEV (reference sequence). The DNA of the CDR3 is TGTGCCAGCGGGGGGCAGAGCTCCTACAATGAGCAGTTCTTC. Its protein is CASGGQSSYNEQFF.

V gene TRBV5-1 combines with J gene TRBJ1-1; D unresolved. Germline lookup yields CDR1 SGHRS and CDR2 YFSETQ. This CDR3 spans 14 amino acids. V was cut by 5 bases and J by 1 base, with 12 bases left in between. The CDR3 sequence: CASSQDGRNTEAFF. DNA for the CDR3: TGCGCCAGCAGTCAGGACGGTAGGAACACTGAAGCTTTCTTT.

The chain employs TRBV6-6 and TRBJ1-2, with D possibly TRBD1 on 5 matching bases. CDR1 is MNHNY and CDR2 is SVGAGI in the germline V gene (reference sequence). This CDR3 spans 15 amino acids. Trimming removed 2 bases at V and 4 bases at J, with 14 bases between. CDR3 nucleotide sequence: TGTGCCAGCAGTTACGGAGCGGGACCCCTCTATGGCTACACCTTC. Residues: CASSYGAGPLYGYTF.

The chain is built from TRBV5-1 and TRBJ1-1; D is undetermined. Looked up from germline, CDR1 is SGHRS and CDR2 is YFSETQ. V was clipped by 0 bases and J by 4 bases, with 16 bases between them. This CDR3 comprises 16 residues. In DNA, the CDR3 is TGCGCCAGCAGCTTGGAGTCGAGGCGTTCGGGCACTGAAGCTTTCTTT. It encodes CASSLESRRSGTEAFF.